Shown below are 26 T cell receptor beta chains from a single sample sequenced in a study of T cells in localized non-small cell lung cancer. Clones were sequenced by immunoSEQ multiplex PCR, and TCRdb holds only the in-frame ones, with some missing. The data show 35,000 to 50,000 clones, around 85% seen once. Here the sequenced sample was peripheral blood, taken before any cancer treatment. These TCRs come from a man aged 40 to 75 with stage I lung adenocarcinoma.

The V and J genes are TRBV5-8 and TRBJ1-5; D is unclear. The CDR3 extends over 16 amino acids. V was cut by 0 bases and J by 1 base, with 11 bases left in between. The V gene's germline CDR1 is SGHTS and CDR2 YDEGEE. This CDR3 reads CASSLGRALSNQPQHF. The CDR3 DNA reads TGTGCCAGCAGCTTGGGTAGGGCTTTGAGCAATCAGCCCCAGCATTTT.

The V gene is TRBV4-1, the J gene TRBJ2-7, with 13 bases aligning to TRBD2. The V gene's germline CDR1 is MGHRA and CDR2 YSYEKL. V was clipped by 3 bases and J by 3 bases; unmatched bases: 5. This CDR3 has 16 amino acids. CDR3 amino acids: CASSHRTSGRGYEQYF. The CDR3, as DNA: TGCGCCAGCAGCCATAGGACTAGCGGGAGAGGCTACGAGCAGTACTTC.

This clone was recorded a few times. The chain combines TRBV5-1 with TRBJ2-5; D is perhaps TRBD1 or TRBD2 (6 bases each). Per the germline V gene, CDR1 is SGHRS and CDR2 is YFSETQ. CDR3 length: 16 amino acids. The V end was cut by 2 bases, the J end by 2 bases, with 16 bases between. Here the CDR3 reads CASSLGGGKGQETQYF. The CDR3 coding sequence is TGCGCCAGCAGCTTAGGAGGGGGTAAGGGACAAGAGACCCAGTACTTC.

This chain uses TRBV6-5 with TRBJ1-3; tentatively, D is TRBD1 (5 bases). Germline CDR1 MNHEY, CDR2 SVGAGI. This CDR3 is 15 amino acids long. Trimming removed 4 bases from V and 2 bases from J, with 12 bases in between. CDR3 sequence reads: CASSSPEGTGNTIYF. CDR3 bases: TGTGCCAGCAGTTCCCCGGAGGGGACTGGAAACACCATATATTTT.

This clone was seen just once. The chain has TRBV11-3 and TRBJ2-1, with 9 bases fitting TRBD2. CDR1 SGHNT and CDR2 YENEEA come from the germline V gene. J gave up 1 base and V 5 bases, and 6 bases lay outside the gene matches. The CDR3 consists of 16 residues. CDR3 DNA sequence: TGTGCCAGCAGCCCGCTGGCGGGAGGGTCCTACAATGAGCAGTTCTTC. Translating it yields CASSPLAGGSYNEQFF.

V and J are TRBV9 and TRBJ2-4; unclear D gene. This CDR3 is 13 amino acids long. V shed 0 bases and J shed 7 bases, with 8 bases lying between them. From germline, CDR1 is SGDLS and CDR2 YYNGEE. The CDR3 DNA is TGTGCCAGCAGCGTAGAGAACGGGAACATTCAGTACTTC. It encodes CASSVENGNIQYF.

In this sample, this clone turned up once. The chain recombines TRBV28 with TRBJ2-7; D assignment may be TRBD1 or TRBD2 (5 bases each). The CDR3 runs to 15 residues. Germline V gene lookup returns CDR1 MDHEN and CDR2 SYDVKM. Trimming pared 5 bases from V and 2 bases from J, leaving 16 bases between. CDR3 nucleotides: TGTGCCAGCAGTCTCGAGGGACGGTTAACCTACGAGCAGTACTTC. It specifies CASSLEGRLTYEQYF.

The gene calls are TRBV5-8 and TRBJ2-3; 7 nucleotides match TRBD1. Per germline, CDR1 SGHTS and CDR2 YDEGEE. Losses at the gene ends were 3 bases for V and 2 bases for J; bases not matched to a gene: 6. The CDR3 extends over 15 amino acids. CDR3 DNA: TGTGCCAGCAGCTCGGGACAGAGAATCACAGATACGCAGTATTTT. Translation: CASSSGQRITDTQYF.

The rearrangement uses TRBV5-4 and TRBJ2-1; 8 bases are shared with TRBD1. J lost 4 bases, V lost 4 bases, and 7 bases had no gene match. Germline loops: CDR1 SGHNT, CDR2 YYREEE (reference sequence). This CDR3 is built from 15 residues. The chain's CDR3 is CASSQQGAGYNEQFF. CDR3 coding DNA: TGTGCCAGCAGCCAGCAGGGGGCCGGGTACAATGAGCAGTTCTTC. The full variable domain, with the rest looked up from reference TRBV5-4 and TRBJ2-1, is ETGVTQSPTHLIKTRGQQVTLRCSSQSGHNTVSWYQQALGQGPQFIFQYYREEENGRGNFPPRFSGLQFPNYSSELNVNALELDDSALYLCASSQQGAGYNEQFFGPGTRLTVL.

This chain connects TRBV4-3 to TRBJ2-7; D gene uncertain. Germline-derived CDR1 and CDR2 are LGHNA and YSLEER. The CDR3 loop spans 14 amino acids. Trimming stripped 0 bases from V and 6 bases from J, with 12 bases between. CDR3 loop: CASSQDGRVGEQYF. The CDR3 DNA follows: TGCGCCAGCAGCCAAGATGGAAGGGTCGGCGAGCAGTACTTC.

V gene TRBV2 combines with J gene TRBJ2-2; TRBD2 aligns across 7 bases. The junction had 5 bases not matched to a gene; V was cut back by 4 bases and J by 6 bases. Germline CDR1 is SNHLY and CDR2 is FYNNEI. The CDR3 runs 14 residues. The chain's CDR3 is CASSVGEGAGELFF. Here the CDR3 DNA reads TGTGCCAGCAGTGTGGGGGAGGGAGCCGGGGAGCTGTTTTTT.

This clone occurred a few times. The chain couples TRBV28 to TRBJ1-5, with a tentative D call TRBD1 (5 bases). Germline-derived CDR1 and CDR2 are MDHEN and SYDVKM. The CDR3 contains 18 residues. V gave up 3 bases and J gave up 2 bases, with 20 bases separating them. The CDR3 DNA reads TGTGCCAGCAGTTTCGCCTGGCCGGACAAGGAGGGCAATCAGCCCCAGCATTTT. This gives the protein CASSFAWPDKEGNQPQHF. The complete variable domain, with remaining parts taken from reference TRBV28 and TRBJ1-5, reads DVKVTQSSRYLVKRTGEKVFLECVQDMDHENMFWYRQDPGLGLRLIYFSYDVKMKEKGDIPEGYSVSREKKERFSLILESASTNQTSMYLCASSFAWPDKEGNQPQHFGDGTRLSIL.

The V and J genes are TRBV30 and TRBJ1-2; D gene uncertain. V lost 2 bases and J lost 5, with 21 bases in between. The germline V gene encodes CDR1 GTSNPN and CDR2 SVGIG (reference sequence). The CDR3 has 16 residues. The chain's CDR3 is CAWSTSSGTPGYGYTF. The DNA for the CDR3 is TGTGCCTGGAGTACATCCTCAGGAACCCCGGGGTATGGCTACACCTTC.

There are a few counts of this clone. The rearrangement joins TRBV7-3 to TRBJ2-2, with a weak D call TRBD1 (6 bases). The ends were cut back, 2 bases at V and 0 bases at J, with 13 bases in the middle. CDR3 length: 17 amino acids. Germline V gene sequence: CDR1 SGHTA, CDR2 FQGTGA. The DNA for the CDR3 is TGTGCCAGCAGCTTATTTGGGGGCGCTCCGAACACCGGGGAGCTGTTTTTT. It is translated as CASSLFGGAPNTGELFF.

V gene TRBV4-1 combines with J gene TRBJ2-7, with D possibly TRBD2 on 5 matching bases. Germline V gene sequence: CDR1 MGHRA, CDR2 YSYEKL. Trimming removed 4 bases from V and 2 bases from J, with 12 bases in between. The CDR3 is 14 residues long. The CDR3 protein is CASSPADGTYEQYF. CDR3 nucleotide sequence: TGCGCCAGCAGCCCGGCGGACGGGACCTACGAGCAGTACTTC.

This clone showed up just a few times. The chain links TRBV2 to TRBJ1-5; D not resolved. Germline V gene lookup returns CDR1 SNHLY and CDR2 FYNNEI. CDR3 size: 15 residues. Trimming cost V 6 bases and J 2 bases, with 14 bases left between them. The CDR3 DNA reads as TGTGCCAGCAGCGGCCGACGACTTGGCAATCAGCCCCAGCATTTT. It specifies CASSGRRLGNQPQHF. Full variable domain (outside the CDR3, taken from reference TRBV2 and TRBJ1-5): EPEVTQTPSHQVTQMGQEVILRCVPISNHLYFYWYRQILGQKVEFLVSFYNNEISEKSEIFDDQFSVERPDGSNFTLKIRSTKLEDSAMYFCASSGRRLGNQPQHFGDGTRLSIL.

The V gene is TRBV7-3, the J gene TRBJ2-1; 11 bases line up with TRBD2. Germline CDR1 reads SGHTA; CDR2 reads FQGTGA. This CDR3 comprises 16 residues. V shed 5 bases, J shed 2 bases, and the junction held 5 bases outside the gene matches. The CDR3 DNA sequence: TGTGCCAGCAGCCCACTAGCGGGAGAACCCTACAATGAGCAGTTCTTC. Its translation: CASSPLAGEPYNEQFF. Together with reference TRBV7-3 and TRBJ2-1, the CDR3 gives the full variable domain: GAGVSQTPSNKVTEKGKYVELRCDPISGHTALYWYRQSLGQGPEFLIYFQGTGAADDSGLPNDRFFAVRPEGSVSTLKIQRTERGDSAVYLCASSPLAGEPYNEQFFGPGTRLTVL.

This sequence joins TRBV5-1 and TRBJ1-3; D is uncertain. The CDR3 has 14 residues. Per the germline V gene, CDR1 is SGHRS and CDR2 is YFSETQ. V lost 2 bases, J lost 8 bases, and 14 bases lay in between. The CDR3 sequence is CASSLDRSEDTIYF. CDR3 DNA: TGCGCCAGCAGCTTAGACCGGTCCGAAGACACCATATATTTT.

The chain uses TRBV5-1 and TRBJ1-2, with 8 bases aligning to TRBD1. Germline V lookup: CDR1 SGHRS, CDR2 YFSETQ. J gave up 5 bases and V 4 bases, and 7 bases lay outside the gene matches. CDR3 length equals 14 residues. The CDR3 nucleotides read TGCGCCAGCAGCCCGCTGGGACAGGATTATGGCTACACCTTC. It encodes CASSPLGQDYGYTF.

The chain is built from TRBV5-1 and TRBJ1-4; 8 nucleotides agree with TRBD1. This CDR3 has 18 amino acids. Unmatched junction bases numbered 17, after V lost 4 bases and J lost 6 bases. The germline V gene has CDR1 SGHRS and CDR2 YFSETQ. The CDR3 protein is CASSPNPLGQGGDEKLFF. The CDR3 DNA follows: TGCGCCAGCAGCCCCAATCCCCTCGGACAGGGCGGAGATGAAAAACTGTTTTTT.

The CDR3 is CASSFRQISSYEQYF. The DNA for the CDR3 is TGTGCCAGCAGCTTCAGACAGATTAGCTCCTACGAGCAGTACTTC. The V call is TRBV7-8, the J call TRBJ2-7, with a weak D call TRBD1 (5 bases). With 3 bases removed from V and 0 bases from J, the gap between germline ends came to 12 bases. The CDR3 is 15 residues long. In germline, CDR1 is SGHVS, CDR2 FQNEAQ.

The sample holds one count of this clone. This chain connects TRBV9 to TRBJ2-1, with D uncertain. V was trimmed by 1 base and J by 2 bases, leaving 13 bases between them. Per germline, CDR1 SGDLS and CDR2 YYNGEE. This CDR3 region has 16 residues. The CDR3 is CASSVFEGKPYNEQFF. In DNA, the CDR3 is TGTGCCAGCAGCGTATTTGAAGGCAAACCCTACAATGAGCAGTTCTTC.

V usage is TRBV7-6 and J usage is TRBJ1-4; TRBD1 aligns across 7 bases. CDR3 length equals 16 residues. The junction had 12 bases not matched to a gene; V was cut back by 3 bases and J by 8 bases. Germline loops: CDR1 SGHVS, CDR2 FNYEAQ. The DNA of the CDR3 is TGTGCCAGCAGCTTCGTCATAGGGGGCGCGGGCGAAAAACTGTTTTTT. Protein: CASSFVIGGAGEKLFF.

CDR3 amino acids: CASSQVGWRGSSYNEQFF. In nucleotides, the CDR3 is TGTGCCAGCAGCCAAGTGGGTTGGCGGGGAAGCTCCTACAATGAGCAGTTCTTC. The rearrangement links TRBV14 to TRBJ2-1, with D perhaps matching TRBD2 (6 bases). The CDR3 sequence is 18 residues long. V dropped 1 base and J dropped 0 bases, with 16 bases sitting between them. CDR1 is SGHDN, CDR2 FVKESK, per germline.

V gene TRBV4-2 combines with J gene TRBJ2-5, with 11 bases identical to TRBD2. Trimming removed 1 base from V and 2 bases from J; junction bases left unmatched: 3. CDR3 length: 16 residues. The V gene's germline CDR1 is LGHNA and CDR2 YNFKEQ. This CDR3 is CASSQGTSGSQETQYF. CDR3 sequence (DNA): TGTGCCAGCAGCCAAGGGACTAGCGGGTCTCAAGAGACCCAGTACTTC.

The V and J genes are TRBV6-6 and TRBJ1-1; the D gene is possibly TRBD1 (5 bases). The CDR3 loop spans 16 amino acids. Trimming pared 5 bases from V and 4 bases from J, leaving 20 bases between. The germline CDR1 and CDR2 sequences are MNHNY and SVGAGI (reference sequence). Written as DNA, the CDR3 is TGTGCCAGCAGTCCATTACCGGGACCCGGAGGCACTGAAGCTTTCTTT. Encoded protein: CASSPLPGPGGTEAFF.